The subject of this entry is one T cell receptor beta chain. This record comes from a study of shared clonotypes between healthy human individuals. The CDR3 spans 13 residues. Deletions cut 2 bases from V and 7 bases from J, with 9 bases between. The germline gives CDR1 LGHNA, CDR2 YSLEER. The donors, all of them Caucasian adults, lived in Nashville, Tennessee. Division of CD4+ cells produced a CD45RA+ naive subset and a CD45RA-negative memory subset. Sorted-subset replicate PCRs used 200 ng of genomic DNA. This amount corresponded to tens of thousands of T cell genomes. TCRdb's copy holds only in-frame clones and misses some; the assay was immunoSEQ multiplex PCR. This table holds about a million clones, about 72% found once.

The sequenced sample was memory CD4+ T cells from PBMCs. This sample's subset: CD45RA-negative fraction. The gene calls are TRBV4-3 and TRBJ2-1; TRBD2 is a possible D gene (5 bases). The sequence derives from a man between 18 and 29 years old in good health. Some clones in this sample may be carry-over from other donors' samples. The CDR3 nucleotides are TGCGCCAGCAGCCAATGGTCGGGGAATGAGCAGTTCTTC. This encodes CASSQWSGNEQFF.